What follows describes a single T cell receptor beta chain. The entry originates in a study of T cell changes during pregnancy in multiple sclerosis. Germline V gene lookup returns CDR1 SGHRS and CDR2 YFSETQ. V lost 4 bases, J lost 3 bases, and 17 bases stayed unmatched. The CDR3 is 19 amino acids. Libraries were prepared by immunoSEQ multiplex PCR; TCRdb keeps only in-frame clonotypes and omits some of them. The profile shows over 25,000 clones, around nine tenths of them singletons. The receptor's source is a female donor with multiple sclerosis, enrolled in a pregnancy study. This chain joins TRBV5-1 and TRBJ2-7; 12 bases align to TRBD2. The input for sequencing was CD8+ T cells from peripheral blood mononuclear cells, taken before pregnancy. The CDR3 sequence is CASSPAPTRLAGDRYEQYF. As DNA, the CDR3 is TGCGCCAGCAGCCCGGCTCCGACAAGACTAGCGGGAGATCGCTACGAGCAGTACTTC.